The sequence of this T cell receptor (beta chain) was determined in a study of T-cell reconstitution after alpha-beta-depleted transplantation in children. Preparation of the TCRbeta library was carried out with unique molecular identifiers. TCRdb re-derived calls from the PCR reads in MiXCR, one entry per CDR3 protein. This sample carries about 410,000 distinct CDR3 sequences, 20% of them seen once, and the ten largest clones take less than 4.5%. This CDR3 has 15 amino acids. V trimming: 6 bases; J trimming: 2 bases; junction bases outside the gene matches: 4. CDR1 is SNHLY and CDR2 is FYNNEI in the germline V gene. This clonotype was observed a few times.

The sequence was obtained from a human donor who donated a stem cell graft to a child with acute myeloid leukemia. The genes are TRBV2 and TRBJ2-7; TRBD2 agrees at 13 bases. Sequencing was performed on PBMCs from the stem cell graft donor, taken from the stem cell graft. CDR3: CASSPTSGRAYEQYF. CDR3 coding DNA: TGTGCCAGCAGCCCCACTAGCGGGAGGGCCTACGAGCAGTACTTC.